This T cell receptor beta chain was observed in a study of blood T cell repertoires in COVID-19. Study information: Collection of acute and convalescent COVID-19 samples took place in the United States, Italy and Spain. The cDNA or gDNA used as material had been derived from T cells, B-cell-depleted T cells, or PBMCs.

In the authors' methods: Estimation of nucleated cell counts relied on the amplification of reference gene primers. Produced via immunoSEQ multiplex PCR; TCRdb's table is partial and in-frame only. V and J calls and clone size are as listed in that table; D and trimming were resolved from the DNA. The sample comprises some 70,000 clones, about 91% of which are singletons, and approximately 7.4% rests with the top ten. This clone has only one observation. Germline lookup yields CDR1 SGHTA and CDR2 FQGNSA. This CDR3 has 13 amino acids. The V end lost 7 bases, the J end lost 4 bases, and 12 bases lay between the germline ends.

This rearrangement joins TRBV7-2 to TRBJ2-3, with no clear D. The specimen was peripheral blood. This clonotype was sampled from a man over 45 with active COVID-19. The CDR3 here is CASTRPAADTQYF. The CDR3 DNA follows: TGTGCCAGCACGCGGCCAGCTGCAGATACGCAGTATTTT.